The 26 T cell receptor beta chains in this list originate from one sample, sequenced in a study of CD8+ T cells in alopecia areata. As to treatment: oral pan-JAK inhibitor, 5-10 mg twice daily. It was cDNA, reverse transcribed from extracted RNA, that served as the sequencing template. Some clones are missing from TCRdb's copy, which holds only in-frame ones; the method was immunoSEQ multiplex PCR. The sample shows fewer than 250,000 clones, around two fifths of them seen only once. This specimen was CD4+ T cells sorted from blood, taken around week 30, from a patient treated with tofacitinib. These receptors all stem from a human donor with alopecia areata.

The chain combines TRBV6-6 with TRBJ1-2, with 9 bases aligning to TRBD1. Trimming took 5 bases from V and 8 from J; bases not matched to a gene: 3. The germline CDR1 and CDR2 sequences are MNHNY and SVGAGI (reference sequence). The CDR3 has 12 amino acids. The CDR3 region has the DNA TGTGCCAGCAGTACGGACAGGGGCGGCTACACCTTC. Amino acids: CASSTDRGGYTF.

The V and J genes are TRBV5-1 and TRBJ1-2; D unclear. Germline V gene sequence: CDR1 SGHRS, CDR2 YFSETQ. With 4 bases removed from V and 3 bases from J, the gap between germline ends came to 13 bases. This CDR3 has 14 amino acids. The CDR3 protein is CASSTEQGHYGYTF. The CDR3 bases are TGCGCCAGCAGCACTGAACAAGGACACTATGGCTACACCTTC.

The V and J genes are TRBV6-5 and TRBJ2-1; the D gene is possibly TRBD2 (6 bases). This CDR3 comprises 15 residues. The germline V gene encodes CDR1 MNHEY and CDR2 SVGAGI. V was trimmed by 2 bases and J by 2 bases, leaving 10 bases between them. The CDR3 loop is CASSYGGITYNEQFF. The CDR3 DNA is TGTGCCAGCAGTTACGGGGGGATCACCTACAATGAGCAGTTCTTC.

The rearrangement joins TRBV6-5 to TRBJ1-5; 11 positions match TRBD1. Germline values: CDR1 MNHEY, CDR2 SVGAGI. This CDR3 contains 15 residues. V lost 2 bases, J lost 7 bases, and 4 bases stayed unmatched. The CDR3 DNA is TGTGCCAGCAGTTACAGGGACAGGGGGTACCAGCCCCAGCATTTT. It is translated as CASSYRDRGYQPQHF.

This chain uses TRBV6-1 with TRBJ2-1; D gene uncertain. The V end was cut by 6 bases, the J end by 5 bases, with 5 bases between. The CDR3 is 11 residues long. CDR1 MNHNS and CDR2 SASEGT come from the germline V gene. The chain's CDR3 is CASRADNEQFF. The CDR3 coding sequence is TGTGCCAGCAGGGCCGACAATGAGCAGTTCTTC.

The chain links TRBV9 to TRBJ2-7; D remains ambiguous. This CDR3 is 14 amino acids long. Germline V CDR1 and CDR2: SGDLS, YYNGEE. V was shortened by 0 bases and J by 2 bases, with 9 bases between the two germline ends. The CDR3 nucleotides read TGTGCCAGCAGCGTAGACAGACCCCCCTACGAGCAGTACTTC. This sequence encodes CASSVDRPPYEQYF.

The V gene is TRBV7-9, the J gene TRBJ2-2; 13 bases are shared with TRBD2. The CDR3 covers 17 residues. The germline V gene has CDR1 SEHNR and CDR2 FQNEAQ (reference sequence). V shed 1 base and J 5 bases; nucleotides not matched to a gene: 4. As DNA, the CDR3 is TGTGCCAGCAGCTTAGGGGGACTAGCGGGACCAACCGGGGAGCTGTTTTTT. Amino acid sequence: CASSLGGLAGPTGELFF.

This clone showed up just a few times. V gene TRBV7-2 combines with J gene TRBJ2-3; D unresolved. The CDR3 consists of 14 residues. Trimming stripped 8 bases from V and 1 base from J, with 13 bases between. Germline V gene data show CDR1 as SGHTA and CDR2 as FQGNSA. The CDR3 region has the DNA TGTGCCAGCCGTTTGAGGTCCGGCACAGATACGCAGTATTTT. Protein: CASRLRSGTDTQYF.

This chain links TRBV30 with TRBJ1-1; no firm D call. Trimming took 4 bases from V and 5 from J, leaving 14 bases between them. The germline V gene has CDR1 GTSNPN and CDR2 SVGIG (reference sequence). This CDR3 has 13 amino acids. In nucleotides, the CDR3 is TGTGCCTGGATGCGAACTCGTCGGACTGAAGCTTTCTTT. Its translation: CAWMRTRRTEAFF.

This clone was detected only a few times. The chain employs TRBV29-1 and TRBJ1-3; D remains ambiguous. CDR1 is SQVTM and CDR2 is ANQGSEA in the germline V gene. The CDR3 runs 13 residues. Trimming stripped 0 bases from V and 4 bases from J, with 7 bases between. CDR3 in amino acids: CSVEEGGGNTIYF. DNA for the CDR3: TGCAGCGTTGAAGAAGGAGGAGGAAACACCATATATTTT.

This clone was seen a single time. The CDR3 DNA is TGTGCCAGCAACCCGGACAGGGGCTATGGCTACACCTTC. Amino acid sequence: CASNPDRGYGYTF. The rearrangement joins TRBV7-2 to TRBJ1-2; 9 bases line up with TRBD1. From germline, CDR1 is SGHTA and CDR2 FQGNSA. The CDR3 consists of 13 residues. V lost 7 bases, J lost 4 bases, and 4 bases stayed unmatched.

This clone was observed a few times. This sequence joins TRBV25-1 and TRBJ1-2, with 9 bases matching TRBD1. Germline V CDR1 and CDR2: MGHDK, SYGVNS. V lost 2 bases and J lost 7; bases outside the gene matches: 8. This CDR3 comprises 15 residues. The CDR3 DNA reads as TGTGCCAGCAGTGAAAGCGGGACAGGGTACGCTGGCTACACCTTC. As protein: CASSESGTGYAGYTF.

The chain has TRBV4-1 and TRBJ2-5; possible D gene TRBD1, 5 bases. Per the germline V gene, CDR1 is MGHRA and CDR2 is YSYEKL. V was cut by 4 bases and J by 5 bases, with 17 bases left in between. CDR3 size: 15 residues. The CDR3 bases are TGCGCCAGCAGCCGTTCAGGGTCCCCCTCGGAGACCCAGTACTTC. Amino acid sequence: CASSRSGSPSETQYF.

The V gene is TRBV2, the J gene TRBJ1-4; 7 nucleotides agree with TRBD1. This CDR3 comprises 14 residues. V was clipped by 1 base and J by 5 bases; unmatched bases: 1. The germline V gene encodes CDR1 SNHLY and CDR2 FYNNEI. CDR3 DNA: TGTGCCAGCAGTGAAGTCAGGGGGAATGAAAAACTGTTTTTT. This encodes CASSEVRGNEKLFF.

The V and J genes are TRBV19 and TRBJ2-7; 8 bases agree with TRBD1. J gave up 4 bases and V 9 bases, and 8 bases lay outside the gene matches. Germline loops: CDR1 LNHDA, CDR2 SQIVND (reference sequence). The CDR3 is made up of 13 amino acids. In DNA, the CDR3 is TGTGCCAGCGGACAGGGATTACTGTACGAGCAGTACTTC. Its translation is CASGQGLLYEQYF.

This sequence joins TRBV2 and TRBJ2-6; D not certain. In germline, CDR1 is SNHLY, CDR2 FYNNEI. Between the trimmed V and J ends, which lost 3 bases and 0 bases, there was a span of 9 bases. CDR3 size: 16 residues. CDR3 DNA: TGTGCCAGCAGTGAGGGTCGAAGCTCTGGGGCCAACGTCCTGACTTTC. This codes for CASSEGRSSGANVLTF.

The chain has TRBV5-1 and TRBJ2-5; TRBD2 is a possible D gene (6 bases). V shed 0 bases and J shed 5 bases, with 17 bases lying between them. The CDR3 is 16 amino acids. Germline CDR1 SGHRS, CDR2 YFSETQ. CDR3 nucleotides: TGCGCCAGCAGCTTGGGTTCTTCGGGAGCGAGGGAGACCCAGTACTTC. Protein sequence: CASSLGSSGARETQYF.

This clone has a handful of counts. The chain employs TRBV7-9 and TRBJ1-1, with D perhaps TRBD1 (6 bases). Trimming took off 7 bases at V and 0 bases at J, with 15 bases between the two ends. This CDR3 contains 15 residues. Per the germline V gene, CDR1 is SEHNR and CDR2 is FQNEAQ (reference sequence). CDR3 DNA sequence: TGTGCCAGCATAGGGGGTATGGGGATGAACACTGAAGCTTTCTTT. Encoded protein: CASIGGMGMNTEAFF.

The chain uses TRBV10-3 and TRBJ1-2, with D hard to call. Germline assignment: CDR1 ENHRY and CDR2 SYGVKD. The CDR3 spans 15 residues. The V end lost 3 bases, the J end lost 1 base, and 12 bases lay between the germline ends. This CDR3 is CAISDVSRDNYGYTF. The CDR3 DNA follows: TGTGCCATCAGTGATGTCTCCCGAGATAACTATGGCTACACCTTC.

The chain joins TRBV4-1 to TRBJ1-4; D remains ambiguous. Deletions cut 1 base from V and 7 bases from J, with 13 bases between. Germline lookup yields CDR1 MGHRA and CDR2 YSYEKL. The CDR3 contains 15 residues. The DNA for the CDR3 is TGCGCCAGCAGCCAAGGACCGGGAACCCGTGAAAAACTGTTTTTT. This codes for CASSQGPGTREKLFF.

This clone was counted only a few times. The rearrangement joins TRBV27 to TRBJ2-7; 9 nucleotides line up with TRBD2. The CDR3 is 17 residues long. Germline-derived CDR1 and CDR2 are MNHEY and SMNVEV (reference sequence). The J segment lost 0 bases and the V segment lost 0 bases, leaving 6 bases of the junction unmatched. This CDR3 is CASSLSGGTSSSYEQYF. In DNA, the CDR3 is TGTGCCAGCAGTTTATCAGGCGGGACTAGCAGCTCCTACGAGCAGTACTTC.

This clone has only a few counts. The chain joins TRBV23-1 to TRBJ1-2; D remains unclear. Being an ORF, TRBV23-1 has a function that is uncertain. Trimming shortened V by 0 bases and J by 3 bases, and 8 bases separated the two germline ends. The CDR3 consists of 14 residues. The CDR3 nucleotides read TGCGCCAGCAGTCAATCAGGAGATCACTATGGCTACACCTTC. It encodes CASSQSGDHYGYTF.

This sequence joins TRBV4-2 and TRBJ2-1; D remains ambiguous. This CDR3 has 12 residues. The germline V gene has CDR1 LGHNA and CDR2 YNFKEQ. The ends were cut back, 5 bases at V and 7 bases at J, with 9 bases in the middle. CDR3 sequence (DNA): TGTGCCAGCAGCGAAACCCTTAATGAGCAGTTCTTC. It translates to CASSETLNEQFF.

This clone was seen a handful of times. The chain combines TRBV25-1 with TRBJ2-7, with 12 bases matching TRBD1. Per the germline V gene, CDR1 is MGHDK and CDR2 is SYGVNS. CDR3 length equals 15 residues. V shed 3 bases and J 5 bases; nucleotides not matched to a gene: 5. The CDR3 is CASSEEGTGGHEQYF. In nucleotides, the CDR3 is TGTGCCAGCAGTGAGGAAGGGACAGGGGGCCACGAGCAGTACTTC.

The chain is built from TRBV6-6 and TRBJ1-5, with D hard to call. V was cut by 7 bases and J by 0 bases, with 10 bases left in between. The length of the CDR3 is 14 residues. Germline V gene lookup returns CDR1 MNHNY and CDR2 SVGAGI (reference sequence). DNA of the CDR3: TGTGCCAGCATTGACCCATATAGCAATCAGCCCCAGCATTTT. This codes for CASIDPYSNQPQHF.

The chain carries TRBV19 and TRBJ1-1; TRBD1 aligns across 8 bases. The CDR3 covers 15 residues. Germline V gives CDR1 LNHDA, CDR2 SQIVND (reference sequence). With 6 bases clipped from V and 1 base from J, the junction kept 7 bases outside the gene matches. The DNA of the CDR3 is TGTGCCAGTAGCGTAACGGGGACAGGGAACACTGAAGCTTTCTTT. Encoded protein: CASSVTGTGNTEAFF.